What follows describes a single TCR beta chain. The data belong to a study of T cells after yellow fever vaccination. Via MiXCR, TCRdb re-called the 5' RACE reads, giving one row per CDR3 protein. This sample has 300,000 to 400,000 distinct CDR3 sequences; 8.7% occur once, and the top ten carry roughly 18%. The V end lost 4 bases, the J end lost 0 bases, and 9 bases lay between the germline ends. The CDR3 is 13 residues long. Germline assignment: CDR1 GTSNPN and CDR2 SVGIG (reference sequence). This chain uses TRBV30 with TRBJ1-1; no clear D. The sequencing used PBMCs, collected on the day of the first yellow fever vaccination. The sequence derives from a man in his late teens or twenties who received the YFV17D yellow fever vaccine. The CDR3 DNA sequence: TGTGCCTGGAAAGCTTTCATGAACACTGAAGCTTTCTTT. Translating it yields CAWKAFMNTEAFF.